The entry that follows covers one T cell receptor beta chain sequence. Its antigen is unknown. No much larger clone is present one base from it, and per-base qualities are unavailable. This specimen belongs to a study of control samples from healthy donors and cancer patients (dated by TCRdb to the early 2020s). The germline V gene (reference sequence) yields LNHDA for CDR1 and SQIVND for CDR2. Unmatched junction bases come to 3, with V trimmed by 2 bases and J by 5 bases. The CDR3, from cysteine to phenylalanine, totals 15 residues. The only DNA kept is the CDR3, 45 bases in frame from the first base. Receptor libraries were prepared by the immunoSEQ multiplex PCR assay. TCRdb mirrors the immuneACCESS table, restricted to in-frame sequences. Some clones are absent from its copies; in checked studies, under half trace to an unresolved V gene, and the reason for the others is unknown. This sample holds about 75,000 clones; approximately 94% were observed only once. Of the sample, 6.2% falls within the top ten clones.

The chain is assembled from TRBV19 and TRBJ1-4, with 9 bases aligning to TRBD1. The sample was blood. The receptor's source is a middle-aged woman in good health. The bases read TGTGCCAGTAGTATACGGACAGGGGCAAATGAAAAACTGTTTTTT. Its protein reads: CASSIRTGANEKLFF.